One sample yielded the 10 T cell receptor beta chains listed below, sequenced in a study of control samples from healthy donors and cancer patients. Repertoires were generated with immunoSEQ multiplex PCR, while TCRdb's copy carries only in-frame clones and drops some. The data hold about 150,000 clones, with more than 85% observed a single time. Sequencing was performed on blood. The source is a man between 25 and 39 years old in good health.

The gene calls are TRBV7-3 and TRBJ2-6; D uncertain. Looked up from germline, CDR1 is SGHTA and CDR2 is FQGTGA. Trimming removed 0 bases from V and 4 bases from J, with 10 bases in between. CDR3 length equals 16 residues. The CDR3: CASSLTGRVGANVLTF. The CDR3 DNA reads as TGTGCCAGCAGCTTAACAGGCCGGGTCGGGGCCAACGTCCTGACTTTC.

The J gene is TRBJ1-1, the V gene TRBV9, with D possibly matching TRBD1 (6 bases). V lost 1 base and J lost 4, with 11 bases in between. The germline V gene has CDR1 SGDLS and CDR2 YYNGEE. The CDR3 contains 14 residues. The CDR3 DNA sequence: TGTGCCAGCAGCGTAATGTCAGGGGCCACTGAAGCTTTCTTT. Amino acids: CASSVMSGATEAFF.

V and J are TRBV19 and TRBJ1-2; D is unresolved. Trimming stripped 4 bases from V and 9 bases from J, with 24 bases between. The germline V gene has CDR1 LNHDA and CDR2 SQIVND (reference sequence). This CDR3 is 16 amino acids long. CDR3 DNA: TGTGCCAGTAGTACGCCGGGGAGACCGGCTCAGGAGAGCTACACCTTC. This codes for CASSTPGRPAQESYTF. The full variable domain, rest sourced from reference TRBV19 and TRBJ1-2, is DGGITQSPKYLFRKEGQNVTLSCEQNLNHDAMYWYRQDPGQGLRLIYYSQIVNDFQKGDIAEGYSVSREKKESFPLTVTSAQKNPTAFYLCASSTPGRPAQESYTFGSGTRLTVV.

The V call is TRBV27, the J call TRBJ2-7, with D possibly TRBD1 on 5 matching bases. Germline V gives CDR1 MNHEY, CDR2 SMNVEV (reference sequence). V shed 2 bases and J shed 2 bases, with 10 bases lying between them. This CDR3 has 14 amino acids. Written as DNA, the CDR3 is TGTGCCAGCAGTTTAAAGGAGACAGCCTACGAGCAGTACTTC. Protein: CASSLKETAYEQYF.

J is TRBJ2-7 and V is TRBV6-6, with 8 bases matching TRBD1. The ends lost 6 bases at V and 0 bases at J; junction bases unmatched: 7. The CDR3 has 15 amino acids. From germline, CDR1 is MNHNY and CDR2 SVGAGI (reference sequence). The CDR3 nucleotides read TGTGCCAGCAGAACTTCGGACAGGGACTCCTACGAGCAGTACTTC. It specifies CASRTSDRDSYEQYF.

The V gene is TRBV3-1 (or the pseudogene TRBV3-2), the J gene TRBJ2-7; 10 nucleotides match TRBD1. Unmatched junction bases numbered 0, after V lost 3 bases and J lost 4 bases. The CDR3 totals 13 residues. Germline CDR1 and CDR2: LGHDT and YNNKEL (reference sequence). CDR3 DNA: TGTGCCAGCAGCCAGGGACAGGGGTACGAGCAGTACTTC. Amino acid sequence: CASSQGQGYEQYF.

The chain links TRBV19 to TRBJ1-2; no reliable D call. The germline V gene has CDR1 LNHDA and CDR2 SQIVND (reference sequence). V was trimmed by 8 bases and J by 1 base, leaving 11 bases between them. The CDR3 has 13 residues. The CDR3 is CASPHSHNYGYTF. CDR3 DNA sequence: TGTGCCAGTCCACACAGTCATAACTATGGCTACACCTTC.

In this sample, this clone turned up a few times. The chain employs TRBV24-1 and TRBJ1-2, with D maybe TRBD1 (5 bases). This CDR3 has 14 residues. Trimming shortened V by 0 bases and J by 4 bases, and 8 bases separated the two germline ends. Germline CDR1 is KGHDR and CDR2 is SFDVKD. CDR3 region: CATSDLRGGYGYTF. CDR3 nucleotides: TGTGCCACCAGTGATTTGCGTGGGGGCTATGGCTACACCTTC.

The V call is TRBV6-1, the J call TRBJ1-2; possible D gene TRBD1, 6 bases. Germline CDR1 is MNHNS and CDR2 is SASEGT. There are 15 residues in the CDR3. V gave up 2 bases and J gave up 8 bases, with 18 bases separating them. The CDR3 coding sequence is TGTGCCAGCAGTGAATCTTCGGGGGCAGGAGGCGGCTACACCTTC. Translation gives CASSESSGAGGGYTF.

J is TRBJ2-7 and V is TRBV2; no clear D. The CDR3 consists of 12 residues. The germline CDR1 and CDR2 sequences are SNHLY and FYNNEI. The V end lost 8 bases, the J end lost 1 base, and 9 bases lay between the germline ends. The CDR3 spells CASGSGSYEQYF. CDR3 nucleotides: TGTGCCAGCGGCTCTGGTTCCTACGAGCAGTACTTC.